This T cell receptor (beta chain) was found in a study of T cell repertoires in MIS-A myocarditis. Only in-frame clones appear in the TCRdb table, and some are missing; sequencing was by immunoSEQ multiplex PCR. The sample gives 9,500 to 13,000 clones, approximately 90% of which show up once; around 2% is in the top ten. Germline CDR1 reads SGHAT; CDR2 reads FQDESV (reference sequence). Trimming removed 3 bases from V and 0 bases from J, with 6 bases in between. This CDR3 is 14 amino acids long. The sequence came from a man younger than 30 with fulminant myocarditis from multisystem inflammatory syndrome in adults (MIS-A) after COVID-19. The V gene is TRBV11-1, the J gene TRBJ2-1, with D possibly matching TRBD2 (6 bases). The specimen was thoracic lymph node tissue obtained at autopsy. The CDR3 DNA is TGTGCCAGCAGCTTTAGCGGCTCCTACAATGAGCAGTTCTTC. Its translation: CASSFSGSYNEQFF.